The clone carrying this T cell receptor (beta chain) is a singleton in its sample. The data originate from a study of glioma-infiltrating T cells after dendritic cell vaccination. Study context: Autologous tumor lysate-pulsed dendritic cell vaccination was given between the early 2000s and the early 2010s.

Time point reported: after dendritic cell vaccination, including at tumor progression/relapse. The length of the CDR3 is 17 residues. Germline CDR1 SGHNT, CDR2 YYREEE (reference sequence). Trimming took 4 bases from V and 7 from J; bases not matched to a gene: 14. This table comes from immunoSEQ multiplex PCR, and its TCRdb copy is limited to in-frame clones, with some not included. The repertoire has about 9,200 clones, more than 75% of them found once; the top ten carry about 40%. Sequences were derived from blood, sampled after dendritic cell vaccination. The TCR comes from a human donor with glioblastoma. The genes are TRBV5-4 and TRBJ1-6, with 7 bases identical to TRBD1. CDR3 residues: CASSPTSTGRNNSPLHF. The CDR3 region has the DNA TGTGCCAGCAGCCCAACCTCGACAGGGCGGAACAATTCACCCCTCCACTTT.